These T cell receptor beta chains were read from a single sample in a study of identical twins. Via MiXCR, TCRdb re-called the 5' RACE reads, giving one row per CDR3 protein. The sample shows approximately 680,000 distinct CDR3 sequences, about 7.1% of them seen only once. This same sample was also part of a study on yellow fever vaccine responses in identical twins.

What was sequenced was PBMCs. These receptors all come from a woman aged 18-29 years in good health. CDR3s include the opening cysteine and the closing phenylalanine or tryptophan. A D gene is named only where the DNA matches it firmly. Clone size is shown for a subset of rows, as once, few, many or a class of expanded clone.

d_gene,j_gene,v_gene,abundance,CDR3aa,CDR3nt
TRBD2,TRBJ2-1,TRBV5-1,few,CASSLWYSGSSYNEQFF,TGCGCCAGCAGCTTGTGGTACAGCGGGAGCTCCTACAATGAGCAGTTCTTC
TRBD2,TRBJ2-4,TRBV5-1,many,CASSSGLAGAGIQYF,TGCGCCAGCAGCTCCGGACTAGCGGGAGCTGGCATTCAGTACTTC
.,TRBJ2-4,TRBV10-3,.,CAISESGPGGNIQYF,TGTGCCATCAGTGAGTCAGGGCCCGGCGGGAACATTCAGTACTTC
.,TRBJ2-3,TRBV6-2/TRBV6-3,.,CASTFYPGLRTDTQYF,TGTGCCAGCACATTCTATCCGGGACTCCGCACAGATACGCAGTATTTT
.,TRBJ1-1,TRBV7-9,many,CASSPWTENTEAFF,TGTGCCAGCAGCCCTTGGACCGAGAACACTGAAGCTTTCTTT
TRBD1,TRBJ1-1,TRBV7-9,many,CASSYIGQDVTTEAFF,TGTGCCAGCAGCTACATAGGACAGGACGTTACTACTGAAGCTTTCTTT
TRBD1,TRBJ1-2,TRBV29-1,many,CSVDPGQGAGGYTF,TGCAGCGTTGACCCGGGACAGGGGGCAGGTGGCTACACCTTC
.,TRBJ2-1,TRBV10-3,many,CAISGGSLSSYNEQFF,TGTGCCATCAGCGGAGGATCCCTCTCTAGCTACAATGAGCAGTTCTTC
TRBD2,TRBJ2-5,TRBV6-5,.,CASSSKLAGIGETQYF,TGTGCCAGCAGTTCAAAACTAGCGGGGATCGGAGAGACCCAGTACTTC
.,TRBJ2-3,TRBV18,.,CASSPLDRLSSTDTQYF,TGTGCCAGCTCACCACTCGACAGGCTTTCTAGCACAGATACGCAGTATTTT
TRBD2,TRBJ2-2,TRBV2,many,CASKVGGANTGELFF,TGTGCCAGCAAGGTTGGGGGGGCGAACACCGGGGAGCTGTTTTTT
TRBD1,TRBJ2-5,TRBV3-1,many,CASSQTGALIETQYF,TGTGCCAGCAGCCAAACAGGGGCCCTTATTGAGACCCAGTACTTC
.,TRBJ1-5,TRBV20-1,many,CSANRINSNQPQHF,TGCAGTGCAAACAGGATTAATAGCAATCAGCCCCAGCATTTT
TRBD1,TRBJ2-1,TRBV6-4,many,CASKIGVTGGSYNEQFF,TGTGCCAGCAAGATAGGTGTGACAGGGGGGTCCTACAATGAGCAGTTCTTC
TRBD1,TRBJ2-5,TRBV28,.,CASGTAKETQYF,TGTGCCAGCGGGACAGCTAAAGAGACCCAGTACTTC
TRBD1,TRBJ1-6,TRBV7-2,.,CASSSGTVHNSPLHF,TGTGCCAGCAGCTCCGGGACAGTCCATAATTCACCCCTCCACTTT
.,TRBJ1-6,TRBV27,.,CASSLLDNSPLHF,TGTGCCAGCAGTTTATTAGATAATTCACCCCTCCACTTT
.,TRBJ1-2,TRBV12-3/TRBV12-4,.,CASTFYQWGALNYGYTF,TGTGCCAGCACCTTCTACCAGTGGGGGGCGCTCAACTATGGCTACACCTTC
TRBD2,TRBJ2-2,TRBV9,many,CASSVEGTSVLGELFF,TGTGCCAGCAGCGTAGAAGGGACTAGCGTTCTCGGGGAGCTGTTTTTT
.,TRBJ2-5,TRBV24-1,many,CATSDLRAGSGETQYF,TGTGCCACCAGTGATTTGCGCGCAGGGAGTGGGGAGACCCAGTACTTC
.,TRBJ2-7,TRBV21-1,.,CASSKSGQGSYEQYF,TGTGCCAGCAGCAAGTCAGGACAGGGATCCTACGAGCAGTACTTC
.,TRBJ1-1,TRBV20-1,few,CSAPDGGLNTEAFF,TGCAGTGCTCCAGACGGGGGGCTGAACACTGAAGCTTTCTTT
TRBD1,TRBJ1-5,TRBV2,many,CASSPQGAGSNQPQHF,TGTGCCAGCAGTCCACAGGGGGCGGGTAGCAATCAGCCCCAGCATTTT
TRBD1,TRBJ1-2,TRBV29-1,.,CSVGTGETIGYTF,TGCAGCGTTGGGACAGGAGAAACTATCGGCTACACCTTC
.,TRBJ2-1,TRBV20-1,few,CCARDVSPPSSYNEQFF,TGCTGTGCTAGAGATGTCTCCCCGCCGAGCTCCTACAATGAGCAGTTCTTC
TRBD1,TRBJ2-7,TRBV2,few,CAAQTGLYEQYF,TGTGCCGCCCAGACAGGGCTCTACGAGCAGTACTTC
.,TRBJ2-1,TRBV20-1,few,CSARTHLGAVSYNEQFF,TGCAGTGCTAGGACCCATCTCGGGGCAGTCTCCTACAATGAGCAGTTCTTC
TRBD1,TRBJ1-5,TRBV6-5,many,CASSYGQGGGQPQHF,TGTGCCAGCAGTTACGGACAGGGGGGCGGTCAGCCCCAGCATTTT
TRBD1,TRBJ2-3,TRBV19,few,CASSGAAGQGFGTQYF,TGTGCCAGTAGTGGAGCGGCAGGACAGGGTTTTGGAACGCAGTATTTT
TRBD1,TRBJ2-7,TRBV6-5,few,CASSYTDRGPYEQYF,TGTGCCAGCAGTTACACGGACAGGGGACCCTACGAGCAGTACTTC
TRBD2,TRBJ2-1,TRBV11-3,few,CASSRASGLYNEQFF,TGTGCCAGCAGCCGAGCTAGCGGCCTCTACAATGAGCAGTTCTTC
TRBD1,TRBJ2-3,TRBV7-9,few,CASSPDPGGDTQYF,TGTGCCAGCAGCCCAGACCCAGGGGGAGATACGCAGTATTTT
.,TRBJ1-1,TRBV12-3/TRBV12-4,many,CASRLASPPEAFF,TGTGCCAGCAGGCTTGCCTCCCCGCCTGAAGCTTTCTTT
TRBD1,TRBJ2-7,TRBV7-9,few,CASHPATGSPYEEYF,TGTGCCAGCCACCCCGCGACAGGGAGCCCCTACGAGGAGTACTTC
.,TRBJ2-2,TRBV5-1,.,CASSFGLGPSWSGELFF,TGCGCCAGCAGCTTTGGGTTGGGGCCCAGTTGGTCCGGGGAGCTGTTTTTT
.,TRBJ1-6,TRBV27,many,CASSLRWGVLDNSPLHF,TGTGCCAGCAGTTTAAGATGGGGCGTCCTAGATAATTCACCCCTCCACTTT
.,TRBJ1-2,TRBV2,once,CGSSGSYGYTF,TGTGGCAGCAGCGGGAGCTATGGCTACACCTTC
.,TRBJ2-3,TRBV6-5,many,CASSSRLGSTDTQYF,TGTGCCAGCAGTTCACGACTGGGAAGCACAGATACGCAGTATTTT
.,TRBJ1-5,TRBV12-3/TRBV12-4,.,CASSLGQLHQPQHF,TGTGCCAGCAGCCTAGGACAGCTCCATCAGCCCCAGCATTTT
.,TRBJ2-7,TRBV12-3/TRBV12-4,few,CASSASRTAYEQYF,TGTGCCAGCAGTGCCTCGAGAACAGCCTACGAGCAGTACTTC
.,TRBJ1-2,TRBV3-1,many,CASSQDPWGYTF,TGTGCCAGCAGCCAAGACCCTTGGGGCTACACCTTC
.,TRBJ1-1,TRBV4-1,many,CASSVALTGTLNTEAFF,TGCGCCAGCAGCGTCGCACTCACCGGGACCCTGAACACTGAAGCTTTCTTT
.,TRBJ2-3,TRBV10-3,.,CAISESGRTDTQYF,TGTGCCATCAGTGAGTCGGGGAGGACAGATACGCAGTATTTT
TRBD2,TRBJ2-1,TRBV24-1,many,CATSDRTSGSYNEQFF,TGTGCCACCAGTGACAGGACTAGCGGATCTTACAATGAGCAGTTCTTC
.,TRBJ2-1,TRBV4-1,few,CASSQEPGSMYNEQFF,TGCGCCAGCAGCCAAGAACCGGGGAGTATGTACAATGAGCAGTTCTTC
.,TRBJ2-2,TRBV3-1,.,CASSQEGAGGELFF,TGTGCCAGCAGCCAAGAGGGGGCGGGCGGGGAGCTGTTTTTT
.,TRBJ2-5,TRBV28,few,CASSLRSGSAKGETQYF,TGTGCCAGCAGTTTAAGATCCGGCAGTGCGAAGGGGGAGACCCAGTACTTC
TRBD2,TRBJ2-2,TRBV15,.,CATSTKPSGGRTGELFF,TGTGCCACCAGCACAAAACCTAGCGGGGGGCGAACCGGGGAGCTGTTTTTT
TRBD2,TRBJ2-3,TRBV20-1,.,CSAFSSGGIRGAQYF,TGCAGTGCGTTTTCTAGCGGGGGTATCCGCGGAGCGCAGTATTTT
TRBD1,TRBJ2-1,TRBV2,.,CASSERQGGFEQFF,TGTGCCAGCAGTGAGCGACAGGGGGGCTTTGAGCAGTTCTTC
TRBD1,TRBJ2-3,TRBV28,.,CASSLTPGTGTDTQYF,TGTGCCAGCAGTTTAACCCCCGGGACAGGCACAGATACGCAGTATTTT
TRBD2,TRBJ2-5,TRBV27,few,CASRNRLAGGETQYF,TGTGCCAGCCGAAATAGGCTAGCGGGAGGAGAGACCCAGTACTTC
TRBD1,TRBJ2-2,TRBV5-1,many,CASSQDRGQAGELFF,TGCGCCAGCAGCCAGGACAGGGGGCAGGCCGGGGAGCTGTTTTTT
TRBD2,TRBJ2-1,TRBV12-3/TRBV12-4,many,CASSSTSGTTPGGEQFF,TGTGCCAGCAGTTCGACCTCCGGGACTACCCCTGGGGGTGAGCAGTTCTTC
TRBD2,TRBJ2-1,TRBV24-1,many,CATSEGDQTSGSWIVNEQFF,TGTGCCACCAGTGAAGGGGACCAGACTAGCGGGAGTTGGATTGTGAATGAGCAGTTCTTC
.,TRBJ1-4,TRBV3-1,many,CASSPRETPLGLFF,TGTGCCAGCAGCCCACGGGAAACCCCACTAGGACTGTTTTTT
.,TRBJ2-7,TRBV12-3/TRBV12-4,many,CASSWWGPDYEQYF,TGTGCCAGCAGCTGGTGGGGGCCCGACTACGAGCAGTACTTC
.,TRBJ2-1,TRBV14,.,CASSQILYSSNEQLF,TGTGCCAGCAGCCAAATTCTATATAGCAGCAATGAGCAGCTCTTC
.,TRBJ1-2,TRBV18,many,CASSPTAVYGYTF,TGTGCCAGCTCACCTACAGCCGTCTATGGCTACACCTTC